This TCR beta chain was sequenced in a study of cytomegalovirus exposure and HLA in healthy donors (dated by TCRdb to about 2017). Concerning the study at large: In an earlier analysis of some 550 of the donors, under 300 Gb of sequence data and just under 120 million unique TCR beta sequences from about 179 million T cells were reported. An early release that covered fewer than 800 HLA-typed donors contained 250 to 350 gigabases of sequencing data and around 80 million unique TCR sequences. Of the approximately 370 genotyped donors, 75% to 85% were placed in the genetic ancestry cluster associated with self-reported Caucasian donors. The aim of the study was to test whether cataloging public T cell receptors could identify signatures of past pathogen exposure. The study used immunosequencing to profile the T cell repertoires of around 600 subjects and linked those repertoires to cytomegalovirus serostatus. Along with the roughly 670-subject first cohort, a separate validation cohort of over 90 different subjects was used. To predict cytomegalovirus infection status, the study brought together high-throughput TCR immunosequencing, statistical association of individual TCRs with disease status, and machine learning. In a later analysis, previously published TCR beta repertoires from several hundred donors were re-analyzed and high-resolution HLA genotyping was added so that TCR occurrence patterns could be studied. The later analysis used no new phenotypic data to find candidate immune exposures, relying instead on TCR beta sequences and their occurrence across donors. An earlier analysis of some 500 of the donors applied high-throughput TCR beta sequencing to assess whether each TCR beta V gene segment acted as functional or pseudogenic. Donor age, sex, ethnicity and CMV serostatus were compiled together with the repertoire data. A later genetic analysis took genome-wide SNP genotypes for about 60% of the roughly 670 donors and used that subset as a discovery cohort. All discovery cohort repertoires had been generated on a single sequencing platform. Both class I and class II loci were covered by HLA typing, at four-digit resolution. The number of donors typed differed by locus, with 629-630 for A, B, C, DRB1 and DQB1, over 500 for DQA1, nearly 610 for DPA1, and 450 to 480 for DPB1. About 5 DR-DQ haplotypes were handled as single units for association and clustering, since linkage in the cohort was strong. Across about 380 genotyped donors of the cohort, an average of roughly 200,000 unique TCR beta nucleotide sequences per donor were sequenced, and 15% to 20% of those sequences were non-productive. Beyond this particular receptor, the publication reports: Most CMV-associated TCR beta chains appeared to be HLA-restricted in a later analysis, and the HLA associations seemed to be driven largely by CMV exposure. In vitro tests confirmed that a few of the cytomegalovirus-associated TCR beta chains recognize cytomegalovirus antigens. A later genetic analysis reported fewer N-insertions in productive TCRs among donors in an Asian-associated ancestry cluster than the roughly 620-donor mean. Across donors, most TCR sequences were observed very rarely, whereas some public TCRs were present in many individuals. A cluster of highly shared sequence variants was judged likely to be a technical artifact of the sequencing pipeline. Assigning TCR associations to individual alleles was difficult when HLA alleles, especially DR and DQ, strongly co-occurred. Several of the top co-occurrence clusters appeared to be linked to parvovirus B19, influenza, CMV and Epstein-Barr virus, according to a later analysis. A total of 150 to 200 TCR beta chains were listed by the study as associated with cytomegalovirus. The presence/absence analyses assumed that sequencing depth was roughly uniform across donors, and that assumption may not be true. A later analysis found that TCR association rates varied across HLA loci, with DRB1 alleles showing the most associated TCRs and HLA-C alleles the fewest. V-gene and J-gene trimming of TCR beta chains was associated with a missense DCLRE1C variant in a later genetic analysis, and the association was replicated in an independent cohort. Immune exposure information for the cohort was limited to CMV serostatus. Because some donors lacked HLA typing at each locus, the association tests relied only on the typed subset. At a false discovery rate of 0.05, a later analysis linked under 20,000 TCR beta sequences to specific HLA alleles. Correlated functional status among segregating V segments might reflect linkage disequilibrium, but an unknown experimental factor could not be ruled out. The cohort was sequenced for TCR beta chains only, and without alpha or paired-chain data the features that could be detected were limited. In a later analysis, HLA-associated TCR beta chains were found to be more clonally expanded and to have lower generation probabilities than equally common non-associated chains. The authors suggested that the approach could potentially be extended to other disease states and immunological phenotypes. The 87-base-pair reads could not distinguish some IMGT-functional V segments, including TRBV6-2 and TRBV6-3, so those segments were excluded. Because counts were too low, roughly 16 rarely observed V segments, including chromosome 9 orphons, were left out of the earlier analysis of about 620 of the donors. In an earlier analysis of around 500 of the donors, most TCR beta V segments appeared in productive rearrangements about 90% or about 30% of the time, broadly matching IMGT annotations. In both the original and validation cohorts, the classifier was reported to diagnose cytomegalovirus status with high specificity and sensitivity. A further reported finding was that TCR beta sequences accurately predicted the HLA-A and HLA-B alleles for most subjects in the first cohort.

The cohort was made up of hundreds of healthy bone marrow donors. Cohort members were all nominally healthy when sampled, although unrecorded immune exposures were likely present. The donor was CMV seropositive and was included in the group of some 290 seropositive cohort members. A peripheral blood sample was collected from each donor, and TCR beta sequencing was performed on peripheral blood mononuclear cells. Genomic DNA was extracted from the blood cell samples with the Qiagen DNeasy Blood Extraction Kit. Points on this clone: Its recognized antigen is unknown.

According to the germline V gene, CDR1 reads SGHTA and CDR2 reads FQGNSA. The CDR3 spans 14 residues, from the cysteine through the phenylalanine. This entry keeps only the CDR3 DNA: 42 bases, framed from base 1. The germline ends are 9 bases apart after V is trimmed by 1 base and J by 3 bases. Library generation was performed with the immunoSEQ multiplex PCR assay. A mixture of 60 forward primers for TCR Vbeta segments and 13 reverse primers for TCR Jbeta segments was used in the multiplex PCR. The CDR3 region of rearranged TCR beta genes was amplified from genomic DNA by a multiplex PCR assay. On the Illumina HiSeq System, the amplified TCR beta libraries were sequenced as 87-base-pair reads. In the authors' own workflow: In a later analysis, some 80 million unique TCR beta chains were counted across the approximately 640 repertoires, and approximately 11 million of these chains were shared by at least two donors. Raw reads were error-corrected and collapsed into unique sequences by a nearest-neighbor algorithm in which closely related sequences were merged to remove PCR and sequencing errors. Alignment of CDR3 sequences to IMGT reference sequences was used to assign V, D and J gene segments. For a sequence to be retained, a match of at least six nucleotides to both a V gene segment and a J gene segment was required. Rearrangements were classified as productive when the CDR3 lacked stop codons and remained in frame with V and J, and all other rearrangements were classified as non-productive. Following IMGT convention, CDR3 was defined as the stretch from the second conserved V-encoded cysteine up to the conserved J-encoded phenylalanine. The earlier analysis of a few hundred of the donors excluded any sequence lacking an unambiguous match to a single V gene segment. An earlier analysis of fewer than 750 of the donors classified V segments as functional when productive rearrangements were above 56.7% and as segregating when the standard deviation between donors was above 5%. To diagnose cytomegalovirus status from the catalog of TCR beta chain sequences, a statistical classification framework was built. V and J gene assignment, in a later analysis, came from comparing TCR nucleotide sequences with IMGT/GENE-DB human TR gene sequences. The TCRdist pipeline was used in a later analysis to assign CDR3 sequences and most-parsimonious VDJ recombination scenarios. In a later analysis, each TCR beta chain was defined by its CDR3 amino acid sequence together with its V-gene family, and reads lacking a unique V-gene family were excluded. A later analysis removed 500 to 600 highly shared, low-generation-probability nucleotide sequences to deal with suspected cross-contamination and a sequencing artifact. A later analysis calculated a clonal expansion index for each public chain from normalized within-repertoire ranks of inferred template counts. Generation probabilities in a later analysis came from a VDJ recombination model fitted to out-of-frame rearrangements, and those results were checked against IGoR. A later analysis scored TCR-TCR, TCR-HLA and TCR-CMV co-occurrence with hypergeometric tests, applying a repertoire-size bias correction to TCR pairs. To estimate false discovery rates, a later analysis permuted the HLA or CMV assignments 20 times. In a later analysis, co-occurring TCRs were grouped using DBSCAN, with TCRdist sequence similarity added in when clustering inside HLA-allele-positive subsets. Co-occurrence clustering excluded repertoires with fewer than 30,000 or more than 120,000 public chains, plus five with anomalous nucleotide sharing. In TCRdb, the immuneACCESS table is reduced to in-frame sequences with V and J assigned. These tables do not hold every clone; where another copy was compared, an unresolved V gene accounts for under half, and the others remain unexplained. Clonal size and the V and J genes are those of that table, whereas D and trimming came from the DNA. The sample table includes just under 90,000 clones. The ten largest clones represent about 6% of the sample.

The TCR was taken from a girl under 18 in good health and CMV-seropositive. Sequencing was carried out using PBMCs. The sequence joins TRBV7-2 to TRBJ1-2; a confident D gene designation cannot be given. The DNA is as follows: TGTGCCAGCAGCTTAGGCGGATTCCACTATGGCTACACCTTC. It codes for CASSLGGFHYGYTF.